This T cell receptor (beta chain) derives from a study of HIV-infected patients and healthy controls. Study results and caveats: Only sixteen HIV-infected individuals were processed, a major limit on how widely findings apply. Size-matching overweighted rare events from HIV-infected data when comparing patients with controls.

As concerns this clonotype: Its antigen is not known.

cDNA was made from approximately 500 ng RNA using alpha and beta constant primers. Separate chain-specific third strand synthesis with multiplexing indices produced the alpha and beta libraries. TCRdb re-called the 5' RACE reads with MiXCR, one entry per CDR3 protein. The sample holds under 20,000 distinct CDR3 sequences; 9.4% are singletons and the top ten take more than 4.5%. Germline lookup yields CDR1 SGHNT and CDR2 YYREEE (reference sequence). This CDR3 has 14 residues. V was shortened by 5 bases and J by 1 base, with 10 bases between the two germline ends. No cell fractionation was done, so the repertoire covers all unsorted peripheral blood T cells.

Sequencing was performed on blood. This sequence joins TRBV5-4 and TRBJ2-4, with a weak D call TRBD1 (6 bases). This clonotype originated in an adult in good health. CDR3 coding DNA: TGTGCCAGCAGTTATCAGGGGGCCAAAAACATTCAGTACTTC. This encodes CASSYQGAKNIQYF.